The T cell receptor beta chain under discussion was sequenced for a study of CD8+ T cells in alopecia areata. Background on the study: Tofacitinib lasted 6 to 18 months, then 6 months off drug.

This clone was recorded a few times. Its cognate antigen is unknown. The treatment denotes: oral pan-JAK inhibitor, 5-10 mg twice daily. Following RNA extraction, reverse transcription yielded cDNA that acted as the sequencing template. The data were produced by immunoSEQ multiplex PCR, yet TCRdb's version contains in-frame clones alone and is incomplete. Here the sample spans about 250,000 clones, roughly 60% being singletons. The study's findings and limits: Tofacitinib did not eliminate many expanded lesional clones from scalp or blood. Clonality was higher in lesional than normal scalp, especially in alopecia totalis/universalis. Treatment with tofacitinib significantly lowered scalp clonality and reduced expanded CD8+ clones among the top 100.

Sequenced here: CD4+ T cells sorted from blood, sampled at approximately week 52, from a patient treated with tofacitinib. The TCR sequence derives from a human donor with alopecia areata.

The CDR3 here is CASSFTGQGMDTQYF. CDR3 DNA sequence: TGTGCCAGCAGTTTCACGGGACAGGGGATGGATACGCAGTATTTT. This chain links TRBV28 with TRBJ2-3, with 10 bases aligning to TRBD1. CDR3 length: 15 residues. Germline V gene lookup returns CDR1 MDHEN and CDR2 SYDVKM. With V trimmed by 3 bases and J by 6 bases, 6 bases remained unmatched.